The clone carrying this TCR beta chain has just a few counts. Other DNA sequences in this specimen translate into the identical CDR3. The entry originates in a study of control samples from healthy donors and cancer patients. V lost 1 base to trimming and J lost 3 bases, with 7 bases between them. CDR1 SGHRS and CDR2 YFSETQ come from the germline V gene. This CDR3 contains 13 residues. Clones were sequenced by immunoSEQ multiplex PCR, and TCRdb holds only the in-frame ones, with some missing. The profile shows 65,000 to 90,000 clones, 70% to 90% of them singletons. The TCR comes from a man aged 45-60 years in good health. What was sequenced was blood. The chain employs TRBV5-1 and TRBJ1-1; weak D call: TRBD1 (5 bases). CDR3 loop: CASSLTGDTEAFF. The CDR3 DNA reads TGCGCCAGCAGCTTGACAGGTGACACTGAAGCTTTCTTT.